These T cell receptor beta chains were read from a single sample in a study of blood T cell repertoires in COVID-19. TCRdb's table, derived via immunoSEQ multiplex PCR, lists solely in-frame clones and lacks some. The sample has 200,000 to 250,000 clones, approximately 84% seen once. Source material: PBMCs or T cells enriched from blood (not recorded which). The origin of the receptors is a man aged 35-49 years who had recovered from COVID-19. Both conserved end residues are part of each CDR3. Each record gives: CDR3 protein, CDR3 DNA, D gene, J gene, V gene, clone size. A D gene is named only where the DNA matches it firmly. Clone size is given for some rows only: seen once, a few or many times, or a class if the clone is expanded.

CDR3 protein: CASSLQGRGYTF
CDR3 DNA: TGTGCCAGCAGCTTACAGGGTCGTGGCTACACCTTC
D gene: -
J gene: TRBJ1-2
V gene: TRBV7-9
clone size: -

CDR3 protein: CASSQLQSFGGEQFF
CDR3 DNA: TGCGCCAGCAGCCAACTGCAATCTTTCGGCGGTGAGCAGTTCTTC
D gene: -
J gene: TRBJ2-1
V gene: TRBV4-1
clone size: once

CDR3 protein: CASSRGSGISTDTQYF
CDR3 DNA: TGCGCCAGCAGCCGCGGTAGCGGGATTAGCACAGATACGCAGTATTTT
D gene: TRBD2
J gene: TRBJ2-3
V gene: TRBV5-1
clone size: -

CDR3 protein: CASSERSFGTGGDNIQYF
CDR3 DNA: TGTGCCAGCAGTGAACGGTCTTTCGGGACAGGGGGCGATAACATTCAGTACTTC
D gene: TRBD1
J gene: TRBJ2-4
V gene: TRBV2
clone size: -

CDR3 protein: CASSTPRSGEKLFF
CDR3 DNA: TGTGCCAGCAGTACCCCACGTTCAGGGGAAAAACTGTTTTTT
D gene: -
J gene: TRBJ1-4
V gene: TRBV6-5
clone size: -

CDR3 protein: CASSLSQGNTGELFF
CDR3 DNA: TGTGCCAGCAGCTTATCGCAGGGTAACACCGGGGAGCTGTTTTTT
D gene: -
J gene: TRBJ2-2
V gene: TRBV7-3
clone size: -

CDR3 protein: CASSPQGDRGYTF
CDR3 DNA: TGTGCCAGCAGTCCTCAGGGCGACCGTGGCTACACCTTC
D gene: -
J gene: TRBJ1-2
V gene: TRBV6-5
clone size: -

CDR3 protein: CASSSTGAGANVLTF
CDR3 DNA: TGTGCCAGCAGCTCCACAGGGGCTGGGGCCAACGTCCTGACTTTC
D gene: TRBD1
J gene: TRBJ2-6
V gene: TRBV7-2
clone size: -

CDR3 protein: CSGATGQGQTEAFF
CDR3 DNA: TGCAGCGGTGCGACGGGACAGGGTCAGACTGAAGCTTTCTTT
D gene: TRBD1
J gene: TRBJ1-1
V gene: TRBV29-1
clone size: once

CDR3 protein: CAWSVPGRLNEQYF
CDR3 DNA: TGTGCCTGGAGTGTACCTGGCAGGTTAAACGAGCAGTACTTC
D gene: -
J gene: TRBJ2-7
V gene: TRBV30
clone size: -

CDR3 protein: CASSVGGGGKETQYF
CDR3 DNA: TGTGCCAGCAGCGTAGGGGGCGGGGGGAAAGAGACCCAGTACTTC
D gene: -
J gene: TRBJ2-5
V gene: TRBV7-7
clone size: -

CDR3 protein: CASSYIGGSGNTIYF
CDR3 DNA: TGTGCCAGCAGTTACATCGGGGGTTCTGGAAACACCATATATTTT
D gene: -
J gene: TRBJ1-3
V gene: TRBV6-5
clone size: -

CDR3 protein: CASSESDRGDAFF
CDR3 DNA: TGTGCCAGTAGTGAATCGGACAGGGGGGACGCTTTCTTT
D gene: TRBD1
J gene: TRBJ1-1
V gene: TRBV19
clone size: -

CDR3 protein: CASSLDRGISPLHF
CDR3 DNA: TGCGCCAGCAGCTTGGACAGGGGGATATCACCCCTCCACTTT
D gene: TRBD1
J gene: TRBJ1-6
V gene: TRBV5-1
clone size: -

CDR3 protein: CASSLGAGPSTDTQYF
CDR3 DNA: TGTGCCAGCAGCCTAGGGGCGGGACCAAGCACAGATACGCAGTATTTT
D gene: -
J gene: TRBJ2-3
V gene: TRBV5-8
clone size: -

CDR3 protein: CASSYEGKAFF
CDR3 DNA: TGTGCCAGCAGTTACGAGGGAAAAGCTTTCTTT
D gene: -
J gene: TRBJ1-1
V gene: TRBV6-6
clone size: -

CDR3 protein: CASSTFISGANVLTF
CDR3 DNA: TGTGCCAGTAGTACCTTTATCTCTGGGGCCAACGTCCTGACTTTC
D gene: -
J gene: TRBJ2-6
V gene: TRBV19
clone size: -

CDR3 protein: CASSPRRQETQYF
CDR3 DNA: TGTGCCAGCAGTCCCCGCAGGCAAGAGACCCAGTACTTC
D gene: -
J gene: TRBJ2-5
V gene: TRBV6-5
clone size: -

CDR3 protein: CASRDSINSPLHF
CDR3 DNA: TGTGCCAGCCGGGACAGTATTAATTCACCCCTCCACTTT
D gene: TRBD1
J gene: TRBJ1-6
V gene: TRBV2
clone size: -

CDR3 protein: CSAQNFKGTAPGGGTEAFF
CDR3 DNA: TGCAGCGCCCAGAACTTTAAGGGGACAGCTCCCGGGGGGGGCACTGAAGCTTTCTTT
D gene: TRBD1
J gene: TRBJ1-1
V gene: TRBV29-1
clone size: -

CDR3 protein: CASSQGGETQYF
CDR3 DNA: TGTGCCAGCAGCCAAGGAGGGGAGACCCAGTACTTC
D gene: -
J gene: TRBJ2-5
V gene: TRBV4-2
clone size: -

CDR3 protein: CASSPGGAEGYTF
CDR3 DNA: TGCGCCAGCAGCCCAGGGGGCGCAGAAGGCTACACCTTC
D gene: TRBD1
J gene: TRBJ1-2
V gene: TRBV5-1
clone size: -

CDR3 protein: CATQGGSYEQYF
CDR3 DNA: TGTGCCACACAGGGCGGCTCCTACGAGCAGTACTTC
D gene: -
J gene: TRBJ2-7
V gene: TRBV10-3
clone size: -

CDR3 protein: CASSPLAAGNVRDQPQHF
CDR3 DNA: TGTGCCAGCTCACCACTAGCGGCAGGTAATGTTAGGGACCAGCCCCAGCATTTT
D gene: -
J gene: TRBJ1-5
V gene: TRBV18
clone size: few

CDR3 protein: CASSSRTGKDEKLFF
CDR3 DNA: TGTGCCAGCAGCTCTCGGACAGGGAAAGACGAAAAACTGTTTTTT
D gene: TRBD1
J gene: TRBJ1-4
V gene: TRBV7-2
clone size: -

CDR3 protein: CASSPGLAKNIQYF
CDR3 DNA: TGCGCCAGCAGCCCGGGACTAGCCAAAAACATTCAGTACTTC
D gene: -
J gene: TRBJ2-4
V gene: TRBV4-1
clone size: -

CDR3 protein: CASSLGLAVILAKNIQYF
CDR3 DNA: TGTGCCAGCAGTCTCGGACTAGCGGTAATACTAGCCAAAAACATTCAGTACTTC
D gene: TRBD2
J gene: TRBJ2-4
V gene: TRBV6-2/TRBV6-3
clone size: -

CDR3 protein: CASNIPRAGGYNEQFF
CDR3 DNA: TGTGCCAGCAACATACCCCGTGCGGGTGGATACAATGAGCAGTTCTTC
D gene: -
J gene: TRBJ2-1
V gene: TRBV11-2
clone size: -

CDR3 protein: CASYASGTGEQYF
CDR3 DNA: TGTGCCAGCTACGCTAGCGGGACGGGCGAGCAGTACTTC
D gene: TRBD2
J gene: TRBJ2-7
V gene: TRBV6-6
clone size: -

CDR3 protein: CATSKDREAFF
CDR3 DNA: TGTGCCACCAGCAAAGACAGGGAAGCTTTCTTT
D gene: -
J gene: TRBJ1-1
V gene: TRBV15
clone size: -

CDR3 protein: CASSEGSRVGGYTF
CDR3 DNA: TGTGCCAGCAGTGAAGGAAGCAGGGTAGGTGGCTACACCTTC
D gene: -
J gene: TRBJ1-2
V gene: TRBV25-1
clone size: -

CDR3 protein: CASSAGFVETQYF
CDR3 DNA: TGTGCCAGCAGTGCGGGGTTCGTAGAGACCCAGTACTTC
D gene: -
J gene: TRBJ2-5
V gene: TRBV27
clone size: -

CDR3 protein: CASTRTGEGEKLFF
CDR3 DNA: TGTGCCAGCACCAGGACAGGGGAGGGTGAAAAACTGTTTTTT
D gene: TRBD1
J gene: TRBJ1-4
V gene: TRBV6-5
clone size: -

CDR3 protein: CASSSPGQGAYEQYF
CDR3 DNA: TGTGCCAGCAGTTCGCCGGGACAGGGGGCCTACGAGCAGTACTTC
D gene: TRBD1
J gene: TRBJ2-7
V gene: TRBV6-5
clone size: few

CDR3 protein: CASRRTGLYEQYF
CDR3 DNA: TGTGCCAGCAGGAGGACAGGACTTTACGAGCAGTACTTC
D gene: TRBD1
J gene: TRBJ2-7
V gene: TRBV28
clone size: -

CDR3 protein: CASSLGLAGLAGELFF
CDR3 DNA: TGTGCCAGCAGCTTAGGACTAGCGGGACTAGCCGGGGAGCTGTTTTTT
D gene: TRBD2
J gene: TRBJ2-2
V gene: TRBV7-9
clone size: -

CDR3 protein: CASTSGRYQETQYF
CDR3 DNA: TGTGCCAGCACTAGCGGGAGGTACCAAGAGACCCAGTACTTC
D gene: TRBD2
J gene: TRBJ2-5
V gene: TRBV3-1/TRBV3-2
clone size: -

CDR3 protein: CASSPEGAGGPNEQFF
CDR3 DNA: TGTGCCAGCAGCCCCGAGGGGGCGGGAGGGCCCAATGAGCAGTTCTTC
D gene: TRBD2
J gene: TRBJ2-1
V gene: TRBV6-2/TRBV6-3
clone size: -

CDR3 protein: CASSSITGGGTEAFF
CDR3 DNA: TGCGCCAGCAGCTCCATTACAGGGGGCGGCACTGAAGCTTTCTTT
D gene: TRBD1
J gene: TRBJ1-1
V gene: TRBV5-1
clone size: few

CDR3 protein: CASSLIGRGLFF
CDR3 DNA: TGTGCCAGCAGCTTAATAGGCCGGGGACTGTTTTTT
D gene: -
J gene: TRBJ1-4
V gene: TRBV7-9
clone size: -

CDR3 protein: CASSEVQGGQPQHF
CDR3 DNA: TGTGCCAGCAGTGAGGTACAGGGGGGGCAGCCCCAGCATTTT
D gene: TRBD1
J gene: TRBJ1-5
V gene: TRBV2
clone size: -

CDR3 protein: CSVETEYNTEAFF
CDR3 DNA: TGCAGCGTAGAGACAGAGTACAACACTGAAGCTTTCTTT
D gene: -
J gene: TRBJ1-1
V gene: TRBV29-1
clone size: -

CDR3 protein: CASRATGANYEQYF
CDR3 DNA: TGTGCCAGCAGGGCGACAGGGGCGAACTACGAGCAGTACTTC
D gene: TRBD1
J gene: TRBJ2-7
V gene: TRBV2
clone size: -

CDR3 protein: CASSPTSGSNEQYF
CDR3 DNA: TGCGCCAGCAGCCCAACTAGCGGGAGTAACGAGCAGTACTTC
D gene: TRBD2
J gene: TRBJ2-7
V gene: TRBV4-1
clone size: -

CDR3 protein: CASSEVWASGVLQYF
CDR3 DNA: TGTGCCAGCAGTGAGGTCTGGGCTAGCGGGGTGCTGCAGTATTTT
D gene: TRBD2
J gene: TRBJ2-3
V gene: TRBV6-4
clone size: -

CDR3 protein: CAISEGAGGFQETQYF
CDR3 DNA: TGTGCCATCAGTGAGGGAGCGGGGGGATTTCAAGAGACCCAGTACTTC
D gene: TRBD2
J gene: TRBJ2-5
V gene: TRBV10-3
clone size: -

CDR3 protein: CSVGQGENSPLHF
CDR3 DNA: TGCAGCGTTGGGCAGGGGGAAAATTCACCCCTCCACTTT
D gene: TRBD1
J gene: TRBJ1-6
V gene: TRBV29-1
clone size: few

CDR3 protein: CASSVDPAGGYEQYF
CDR3 DNA: TGTGCCAGCAGCGTAGATCCAGCGGGAGGATACGAGCAGTACTTC
D gene: TRBD2
J gene: TRBJ2-7
V gene: TRBV9
clone size: -

CDR3 protein: CASSLETGSYNEQFF
CDR3 DNA: TGCGCCAGCAGCTTGGAGACGGGTTCCTACAATGAGCAGTTCTTC
D gene: -
J gene: TRBJ2-1
V gene: TRBV5-1
clone size: -

CDR3 protein: CASTQLMQDEKLFF
CDR3 DNA: TGTGCCAGCACTCAACTGATGCAGGATGAAAAACTGTTTTTT
D gene: -
J gene: TRBJ1-4
V gene: TRBV6-5
clone size: -

CDR3 protein: CASRAGLTNEKLFF
CDR3 DNA: TGTGCCAGCAGGGCCGGGTTAACTAATGAAAAACTGTTTTTT
D gene: -
J gene: TRBJ1-4
V gene: TRBV5-5
clone size: -

CDR3 protein: CASSLGQGSSSYEQYF
CDR3 DNA: TGTGCCAGCAGCTTGGGACAGGGATCGAGCTCCTACGAGCAGTACTTC
D gene: TRBD1
J gene: TRBJ2-7
V gene: TRBV7-9
clone size: -

CDR3 protein: CASSQGRQGEAFF
CDR3 DNA: TGTGCCAGCAGCCAAGGACGACAGGGGGAAGCTTTCTTT
D gene: TRBD1
J gene: TRBJ1-1
V gene: TRBV4-2
clone size: -

CDR3 protein: CASSYAAAMNTEAFF
CDR3 DNA: TGTGCCAGCAGTTACGCGGCAGCTATGAACACTGAAGCTTTCTTT
D gene: -
J gene: TRBJ1-1
V gene: TRBV6-5
clone size: -

CDR3 protein: CASSLVASYEQYF
CDR3 DNA: TGTGCCAGCAGCTTGGTGGCCAGCTACGAGCAGTACTTC
D gene: -
J gene: TRBJ2-7
V gene: TRBV5-6
clone size: -

CDR3 protein: CASSTPGNTEAFF
CDR3 DNA: TGTGCCAGCAGCACCCCAGGGAACACTGAAGCTTTCTTT
D gene: -
J gene: TRBJ1-1
V gene: TRBV9
clone size: -

CDR3 protein: CASSLIGVNTEAFF
CDR3 DNA: TGTGCCAGCAGCCTTATCGGGGTTAACACTGAAGCTTTCTTT
D gene: -
J gene: TRBJ1-1
V gene: TRBV5-4
clone size: -

CDR3 protein: CASSGGGETQYF
CDR3 DNA: TGTGCCAGCAGCGGGGGAGGAGAGACCCAGTACTTC
D gene: -
J gene: TRBJ2-5
V gene: TRBV11-3
clone size: once

CDR3 protein: CAWDRQGPSEQYF
CDR3 DNA: TGTGCCTGGGACCGACAGGGTCCGTCCGAGCAGTACTTC
D gene: TRBD1
J gene: TRBJ2-7
V gene: TRBV30
clone size: once

CDR3 protein: CASSLRGFEYNEQFF
CDR3 DNA: TGTGCCAGCAGCTTAAGAGGGTTCGAATACAATGAGCAGTTCTTC
D gene: -
J gene: TRBJ2-1
V gene: TRBV7-9
clone size: -